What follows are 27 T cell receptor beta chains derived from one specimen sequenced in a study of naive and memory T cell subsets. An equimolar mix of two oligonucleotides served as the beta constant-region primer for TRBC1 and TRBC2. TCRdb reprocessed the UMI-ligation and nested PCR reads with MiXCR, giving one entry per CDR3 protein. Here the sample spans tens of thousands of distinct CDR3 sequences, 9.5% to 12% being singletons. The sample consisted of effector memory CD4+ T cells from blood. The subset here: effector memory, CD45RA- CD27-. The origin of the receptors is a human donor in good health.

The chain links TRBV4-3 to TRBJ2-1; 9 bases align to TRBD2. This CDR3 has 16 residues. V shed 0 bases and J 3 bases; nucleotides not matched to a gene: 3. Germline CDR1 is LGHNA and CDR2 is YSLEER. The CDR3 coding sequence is TGCGCCAGCAGCCAAGAAATGACTAGCGGCTACAATGAGCAGTTCTTC. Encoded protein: CASSQEMTSGYNEQFF.

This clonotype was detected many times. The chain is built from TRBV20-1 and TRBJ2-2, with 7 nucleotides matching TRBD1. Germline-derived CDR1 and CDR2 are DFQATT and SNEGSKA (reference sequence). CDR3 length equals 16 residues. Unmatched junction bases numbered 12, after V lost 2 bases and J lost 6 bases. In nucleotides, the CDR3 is TGCAGTGCTAGACCTCACAGGGGAGAAGTTGCCGGGGAGCTGTTTTTT. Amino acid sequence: CSARPHRGEVAGELFF.

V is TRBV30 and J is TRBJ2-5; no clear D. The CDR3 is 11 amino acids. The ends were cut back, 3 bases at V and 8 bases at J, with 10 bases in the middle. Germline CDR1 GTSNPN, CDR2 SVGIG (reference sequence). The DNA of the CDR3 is TGTGCCTGGAGCGCCTCAAATACCCAGTACTTC. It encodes CAWSASNTQYF. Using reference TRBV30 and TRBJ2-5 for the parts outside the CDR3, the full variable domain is SQTIHQWPATLVQPVGSPLSLECTVEGTSNPNLYWYRQAAGRGLQLLFYSVGIGQISSEVPQNLSASRPQDRQFILSSKKLLLSDSGFYLCAWSASNTQYFGPGTRLLVL.

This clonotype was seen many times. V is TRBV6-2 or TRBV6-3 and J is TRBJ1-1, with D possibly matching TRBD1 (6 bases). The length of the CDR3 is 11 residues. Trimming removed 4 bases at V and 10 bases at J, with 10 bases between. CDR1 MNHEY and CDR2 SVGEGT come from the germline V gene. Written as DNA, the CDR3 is TGTGCCAGCAGTTCAGGGGCCGGAGCTTTCTTT. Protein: CASSSGAGAFF.

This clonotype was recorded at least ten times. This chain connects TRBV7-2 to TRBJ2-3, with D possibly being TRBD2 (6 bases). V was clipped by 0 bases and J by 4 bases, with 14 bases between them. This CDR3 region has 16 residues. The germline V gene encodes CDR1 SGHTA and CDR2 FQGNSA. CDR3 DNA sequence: TGTGCCAGCAGCTTAGCGGGAGGATTTCCCCCAGATACGCAGTATTTT. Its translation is CASSLAGGFPPDTQYF.

For the CDR3, the DNA is TGTGCCAGTAGTCTCGAACAGGGGGTTACTAATGAAAAACTGTTTTTT. Protein: CASSLEQGVTNEKLFF. The chain carries TRBV19 and TRBJ1-4, with TRBD1 identical over 8 bases. CDR3 length: 16 amino acids. The junction had 7 bases not matched to a gene; V was cut back by 5 bases and J by 2 bases. CDR1 LNHDA and CDR2 SQIVND come from the germline V gene (reference sequence).

This CDR3 is CASSLRPGVGEQYF. DNA of the CDR3: TGTGCCAGCAGCTTAAGGCCAGGGGTAGGCGAGCAGTACTTC. The chain combines TRBV11-2 with TRBJ2-7, with TRBD1 as a possible D gene (6 bases). V lost 2 bases and J lost 6, with 14 bases in between. The V gene's germline CDR1 is SGHAT and CDR2 FQNNGV. The CDR3 consists of 14 residues.

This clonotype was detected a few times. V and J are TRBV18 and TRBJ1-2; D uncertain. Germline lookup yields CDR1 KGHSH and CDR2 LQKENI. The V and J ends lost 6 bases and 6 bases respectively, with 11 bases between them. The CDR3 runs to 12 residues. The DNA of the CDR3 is TGTGCCAGCTCCCTCAACGGGGATGGCTACACCTTC. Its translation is CASSLNGDGYTF.

CDR3 region: CASSLVDNSPLHF. Written as DNA, the CDR3 is TGTGCCAGCAGCTTAGTGGATAATTCACCCCTCCACTTT. The rearrangement joins TRBV7-2 to TRBJ1-6; D is undetermined. V lost 1 base and J 5 bases, leaving 3 bases between the germline ends. Germline loops: CDR1 SGHTA, CDR2 FQGNSA. The CDR3 has 13 residues.

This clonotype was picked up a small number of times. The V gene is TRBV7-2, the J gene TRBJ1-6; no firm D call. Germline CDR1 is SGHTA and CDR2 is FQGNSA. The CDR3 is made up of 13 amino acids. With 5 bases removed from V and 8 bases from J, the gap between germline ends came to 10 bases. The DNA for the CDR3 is TGTGCCAGCAGCCCGGACTGGGATTCACCCCTCCACTTT. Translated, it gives CASSPDWDSPLHF.

In DNA form, the CDR3 reads TGTGCCAGCAGCTTAGCCCAGCGGGATGAGCAGTTCTTC. It codes for CASSLAQRDEQFF. The chain couples TRBV7-4 to TRBJ2-1; weak D call: TRBD2 (6 bases). V was pared by 0 bases and J by 8 bases, with 8 bases between. The CDR3 sequence is 13 residues long. The germline CDR1 and CDR2 sequences are SGHVT and SQSDAQ.

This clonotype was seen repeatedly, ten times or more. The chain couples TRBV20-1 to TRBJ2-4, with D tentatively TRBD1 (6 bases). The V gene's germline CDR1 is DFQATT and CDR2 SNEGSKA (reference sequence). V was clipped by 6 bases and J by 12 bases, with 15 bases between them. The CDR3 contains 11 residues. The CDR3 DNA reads TGCAGTGCCGAACTACAGGGCCCTCAGTACTTC. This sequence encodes CSAELQGPQYF.

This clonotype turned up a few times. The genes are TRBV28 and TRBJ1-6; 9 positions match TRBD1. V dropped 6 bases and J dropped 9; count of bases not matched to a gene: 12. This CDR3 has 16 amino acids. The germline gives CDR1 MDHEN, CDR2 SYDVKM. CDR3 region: CASRGLPGQGGSPLHF. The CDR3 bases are TGTGCCAGCAGGGGCCTTCCGGGACAGGGAGGTTCACCCCTCCACTTT.

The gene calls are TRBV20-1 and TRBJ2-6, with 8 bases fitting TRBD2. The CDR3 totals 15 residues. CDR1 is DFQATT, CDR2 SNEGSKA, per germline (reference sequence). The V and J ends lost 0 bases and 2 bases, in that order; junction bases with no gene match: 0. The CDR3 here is CSAREAGAGANVLTF. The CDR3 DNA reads TGCAGTGCTAGAGAAGCGGGAGCTGGGGCCAACGTCCTGACTTTC.

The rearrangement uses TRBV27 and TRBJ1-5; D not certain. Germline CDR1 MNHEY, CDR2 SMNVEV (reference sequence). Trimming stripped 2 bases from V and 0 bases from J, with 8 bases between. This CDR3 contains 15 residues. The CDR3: CASSLAVNSNQPQHF. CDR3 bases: TGTGCCAGCAGTTTAGCAGTCAATAGCAATCAGCCCCAGCATTTT.

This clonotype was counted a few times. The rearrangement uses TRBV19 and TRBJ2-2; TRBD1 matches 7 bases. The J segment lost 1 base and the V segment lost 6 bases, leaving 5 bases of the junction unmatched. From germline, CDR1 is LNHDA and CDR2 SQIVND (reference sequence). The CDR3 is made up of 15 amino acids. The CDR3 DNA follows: TGTGCCAGTAGCCCCGGGACAGTGAACACCGGGGAGCTGTTTTTT. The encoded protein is CASSPGTVNTGELFF.

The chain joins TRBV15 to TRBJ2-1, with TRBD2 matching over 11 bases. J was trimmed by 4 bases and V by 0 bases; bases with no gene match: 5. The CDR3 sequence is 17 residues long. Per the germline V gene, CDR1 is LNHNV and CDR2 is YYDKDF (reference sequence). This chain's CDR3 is CATSRDRASGGYNEQFF. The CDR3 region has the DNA TGTGCCACCAGCAGAGATCGGGCTAGCGGGGGGTACAATGAGCAGTTCTTC.

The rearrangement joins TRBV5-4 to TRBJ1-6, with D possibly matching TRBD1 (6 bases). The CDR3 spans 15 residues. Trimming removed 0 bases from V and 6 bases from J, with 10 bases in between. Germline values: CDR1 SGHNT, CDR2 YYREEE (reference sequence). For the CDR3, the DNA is TGTGCCAGCAGCTTGGGGAGGGGGGTTAATTCACCCCTCCACTTT. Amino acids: CASSLGRGVNSPLHF. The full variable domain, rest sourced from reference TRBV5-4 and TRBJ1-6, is ETGVTQSPTHLIKTRGQQVTLRCSSQSGHNTVSWYQQALGQGPQFIFQYYREEENGRGNFPPRFSGLQFPNYSSELNVNALELDDSALYLCASSLGRGVNSPLHFGNGTRLTVT.

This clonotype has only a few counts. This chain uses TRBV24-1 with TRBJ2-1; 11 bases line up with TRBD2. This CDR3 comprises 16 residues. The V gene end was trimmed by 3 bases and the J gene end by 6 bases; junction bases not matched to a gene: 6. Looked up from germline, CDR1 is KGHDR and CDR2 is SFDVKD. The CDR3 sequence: CATSDKTSGARNEQFF. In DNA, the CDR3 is TGTGCCACCAGTGATAAGACTAGCGGGGCTCGCAATGAGCAGTTCTTC.

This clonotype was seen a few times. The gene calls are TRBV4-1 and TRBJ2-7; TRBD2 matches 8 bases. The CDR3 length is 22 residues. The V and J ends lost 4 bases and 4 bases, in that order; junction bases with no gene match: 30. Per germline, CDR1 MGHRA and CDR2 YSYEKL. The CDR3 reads CASSRGPARPLQAGGKEYEQYF. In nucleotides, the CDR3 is TGCGCCAGCAGCCGTGGCCCGGCTCGACCCCTACAGGCGGGGGGCAAGGAGTACGAGCAGTACTTC.

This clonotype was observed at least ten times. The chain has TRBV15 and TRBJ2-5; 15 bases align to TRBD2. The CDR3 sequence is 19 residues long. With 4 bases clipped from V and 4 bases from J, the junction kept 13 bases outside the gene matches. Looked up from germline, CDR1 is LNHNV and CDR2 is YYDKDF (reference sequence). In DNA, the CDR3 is TGTGCCACCAGCAACTCGCTCGGACTAGCGGGAGGGCAGGGAGAGACCCAGTACTTC. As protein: CATSNSLGLAGGQGETQYF. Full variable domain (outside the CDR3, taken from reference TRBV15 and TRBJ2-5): DAMVIQNPRYQVTQFGKPVTLSCSQTLNHNVMYWYQQKSSQAPKLLFHYYDKDFNNEADTPDNFQSRRPNTSFCFLDIRSPGLGDTAMYLCATSNSLGLAGGQGETQYFGPGTRLLVL.

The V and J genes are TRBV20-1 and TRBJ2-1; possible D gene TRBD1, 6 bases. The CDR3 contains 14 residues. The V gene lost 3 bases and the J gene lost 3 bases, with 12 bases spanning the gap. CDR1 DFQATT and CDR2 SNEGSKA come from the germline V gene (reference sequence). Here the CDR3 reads CSASGGIYYNEQFF. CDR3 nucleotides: TGCAGTGCTAGTGGGGGCATCTACTACAATGAGCAGTTCTTC.

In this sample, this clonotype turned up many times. This CDR3 is CASSLQATDTQYF. CDR3 nucleotides: TGTGCCAGCAGCTTACAGGCCACAGATACGCAGTATTTT. The gene calls are TRBV7-7 and TRBJ2-3; D is undetermined. The CDR3 contains 13 residues. V was shortened by 2 bases and J by 2 bases, with 5 bases between the two germline ends. CDR1 and CDR2 from the germline V gene are SSHAT and FNYEAQ (reference sequence). The full variable domain, with the rest looked up from reference TRBV7-7 and TRBJ2-3, is GAGVSQSPRYKVTKRGQDVTLRCDPISSHATLYWYQQALGQGPEFLTYFNYEAQPDKSGLPSDRFSAERPEGSISTLTIQRTEQRDSAMYRCASSLQATDTQYFGPGTRLTVL.

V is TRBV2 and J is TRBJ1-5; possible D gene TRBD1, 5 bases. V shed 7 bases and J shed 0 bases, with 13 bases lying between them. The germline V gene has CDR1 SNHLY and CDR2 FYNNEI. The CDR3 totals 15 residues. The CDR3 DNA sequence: TGTGCCAGCAAGAGCAGGGACTATAGCAATCAGCCCCAGCATTTT. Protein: CASKSRDYSNQPQHF.

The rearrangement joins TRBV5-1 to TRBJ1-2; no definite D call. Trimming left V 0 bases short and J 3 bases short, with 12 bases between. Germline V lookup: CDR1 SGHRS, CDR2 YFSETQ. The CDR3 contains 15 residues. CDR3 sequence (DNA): TGCGCCAGCAGCTTGGAGGCAGGCCCACACTATGGCTACACCTTC. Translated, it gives CASSLEAGPHYGYTF.

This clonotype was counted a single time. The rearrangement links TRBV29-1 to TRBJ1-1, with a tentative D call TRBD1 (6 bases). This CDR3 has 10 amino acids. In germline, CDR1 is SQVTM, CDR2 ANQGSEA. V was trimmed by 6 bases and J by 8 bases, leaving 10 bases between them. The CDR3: CSVTGAEAFF. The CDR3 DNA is TGCAGCGTCACGGGGGCAGAAGCTTTCTTT.

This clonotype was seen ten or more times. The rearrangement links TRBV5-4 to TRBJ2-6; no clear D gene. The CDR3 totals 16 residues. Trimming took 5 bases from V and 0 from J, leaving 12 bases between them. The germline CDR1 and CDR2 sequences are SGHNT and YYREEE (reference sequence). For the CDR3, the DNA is TGTGCCAGCAGATCCGGGCTCCTCTCTGGGGCCAACGTCCTGACTTTC. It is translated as CASRSGLLSGANVLTF.